These 14 T cell receptor beta chains came from one sample sequenced in a study of T cell repertoires in cytomegalovirus infection. One entry per CDR3 protein results from TCRdb running MiXCR on the reads. The sample has approximately 490,000 distinct CDR3 sequences, approximately 10% seen once. The material sequenced was PBMCs. The receptors here all came from a human donor in good health (CMV status not recorded). Some clones in this sample may be carry-over from other donors' samples.

The sample holds many counts of this clonotype. This chain uses TRBV6-1 with TRBJ1-1; D ambiguous. CDR3 length: 14 residues. V lost 3 bases and J lost 5, with 13 bases in between. Germline assignment: CDR1 MNHNS and CDR2 SASEGT. The CDR3 sequence: CASSDQRQATEAFF. Written as DNA, the CDR3 is TGTGCCAGCAGTGATCAGAGGCAAGCGACTGAAGCTTTCTTT.

This clonotype was observed at least ten times. The gene calls are TRBV14 and TRBJ1-6; D not certain. The CDR3 extends over 13 amino acids. Trimming pared 4 bases from V and 10 bases from J, leaving 11 bases between. Germline lookup yields CDR1 SGHDN and CDR2 FVKESK. In DNA, the CDR3 is TGTGCCAGCAGCCCAATCACGGGGTCACCCCTCCACTTT. Translation: CASSPITGSPLHF.

This sequence joins TRBV4-1 and TRBJ1-1; TRBD1 aligns across 7 bases. CDR1 MGHRA and CDR2 YSYEKL come from the germline V gene. The length of the CDR3 is 13 residues. The V and J ends lost 3 bases and 8 bases, in that order; junction bases with no gene match: 6. CDR3 amino acids: CASSQDRDSEAFF. The CDR3 region has the DNA TGCGCCAGCAGCCAGGACCGGGACAGCGAAGCTTTCTTT.

Here the CDR3 reads CSARDHGTSGRAIISTDTQYF. CDR3 sequence (DNA): TGCAGTGCTAGAGATCACGGGACTAGCGGGAGGGCCATAATCAGCACAGATACGCAGTATTTT. The chain has TRBV20-1 and TRBJ2-3; 16 bases agree with TRBD2. V shed 0 bases, J shed 0 bases, and the junction held 12 bases outside the gene matches. CDR1 is DFQATT, CDR2 SNEGSKA, per germline (reference sequence). The length of the CDR3 is 21 residues.

This clonotype came up a few times. The V call is TRBV20-1, the J call TRBJ2-3; TRBD2 matches 12 bases. From germline, CDR1 is DFQATT and CDR2 SNEGSKA (reference sequence). The CDR3 is 15 residues long. CDR3 loop: CRSTSGREITDTQYF. The CDR3 DNA is TGCAGGTCGACTAGCGGGAGAGAGATCACAGATACGCAGTATTTT.

This clonotype was picked up many times. The genes are TRBV10-3 and TRBJ1-5; unclear D gene. Germline CDR1 reads ENHRY; CDR2 reads SYGVKD. The CDR3 runs 14 residues. V was clipped by 6 bases and J by 4 bases, with 13 bases between them. As DNA, the CDR3 is TGTGCCATCAGCGACGGGGTCGGGAATCAGCCCCAGCATTTT. Its protein product is CAISDGVGNQPQHF.

Ten or more counts support this clonotype. The CDR3 DNA reads TGTGCCAGCAGCCCAACGGAGACCGGGGAGCTGTTTTTT. It specifies CASSPTETGELFF. J is TRBJ2-2 and V is TRBV7-3, with D unresolved. Trimming removed 5 bases from V and 5 bases from J, with 9 bases in between. The CDR3 runs to 13 residues. Germline CDR1 is SGHTA and CDR2 is FQGTGA. Drawing the rest from reference TRBV7-3 and TRBJ2-2, the complete variable domain is GAGVSQTPSNKVTEKGKYVELRCDPISGHTALYWYRQSLGQGPEFLIYFQGTGAADDSGLPNDRFFAVRPEGSVSTLKIQRTERGDSAVYLCASSPTETGELFFGEGSRLTVL.

In this sample, this clonotype turned up a few times. The V call is TRBV9, the J call TRBJ1-2; D is perhaps TRBD1 (5 bases). CDR1 and CDR2 (germline): SGDLS, YYNGEE. Deletions cut 4 bases from V and 6 bases from J, with 16 bases between. The CDR3 totals 14 residues. CDR3 nucleotide sequence: TGTGCCAGCAGCTGGTTGCAGGGTAGCGATGGCTACACCTTC. Residues: CASSWLQGSDGYTF. The full variable domain, rest sourced from reference TRBV9 and TRBJ1-2, is DSGVTQTPKHLITATGQRVTLRCSPRSGDLSVYWYQQSLDQGLQFLIQYYNGEERAKGNILERFSAQQFPDLHSELNLSSLELGDSALYFCASSWLQGSDGYTFGSGTRLTVV.

Many counts were recorded for this clonotype. The chain uses TRBV27 and TRBJ2-7; D possibly uses TRBD1 or TRBD2 (5 bases each). The CDR3 contains 14 residues. Germline V lookup: CDR1 MNHEY, CDR2 SMNVEV (reference sequence). Trimming cost V 4 bases and J 9 bases, with 19 bases left between them. The CDR3 coding sequence is TGTGCCAGCAGTTCACACCGGGATCATGGGGGGCAGTACTTC. This gives the protein CASSSHRDHGGQYF.

This clonotype was counted many times. The J gene is TRBJ2-7, the V gene TRBV4-2; TRBD1 matches 7 bases. The CDR3 runs 15 residues. Germline V CDR1 and CDR2: LGHNA, YNFKEQ. V was pared by 3 bases and J by 3 bases, with 8 bases of the junction left unmatched. CDR3 amino acids: CASSHYRDSDYEQYF. The CDR3 coding sequence is TGTGCCAGCAGCCACTACCGGGACAGCGACTACGAGCAGTACTTC.

This clonotype was seen a few times. The V and J genes are TRBV27 and TRBJ2-7; 9 nucleotides match TRBD2. After removal of 5 bases from V and 3 bases from J, the junction contained 11 bases not matched to a gene. This CDR3 has 16 residues. Looked up from germline, CDR1 is MNHEY and CDR2 is SMNVEV (reference sequence). The CDR3 sequence is CASSASSGGYNYEQYF. The CDR3 DNA is TGTGCCAGCAGTGCTTCAAGCGGGGGGTATAACTACGAGCAGTACTTC.

This clonotype came up a few times. The J gene is TRBJ2-1, the V gene TRBV2, with TRBD2 matching over 8 bases. Trimming removed 9 bases from V and 3 bases from J; junction bases left unmatched: 10. CDR3 size: 15 residues. Per germline, CDR1 SNHLY and CDR2 FYNNEI. CDR3 coding DNA: TGTGCCAGAAGTAATACCGGGACTAGCTACAATGAGCAGTTCTTC. As protein: CARSNTGTSYNEQFF. The variable domain in full, completed from reference TRBV2 and TRBJ2-1, reads EPEVTQTPSHQVTQMGQEVILRCVPISNHLYFYWYRQILGQKVEFLVSFYNNEISEKSEIFDDQFSVERPDGSNFTLKIRSTKLEDSAMYFCARSNTGTSYNEQFFGPGTRLTVL.

This clonotype was counted many times. This chain links TRBV7-9 with TRBJ1-2, with D maybe TRBD1 (5 bases). The germline V gene encodes CDR1 SEHNR and CDR2 FQNEAQ (reference sequence). Deletions cut 5 bases from V and 4 bases from J, with 14 bases between. The CDR3 has 14 amino acids. CDR3 nucleotide sequence: TGTGCCAGCAGCCAACCAGGGACGGCCTATGGCTACACCTTC. This encodes CASSQPGTAYGYTF.

The chain links TRBV5-1 to TRBJ1-2; 12 nucleotides line up with TRBD1. From germline, CDR1 is SGHRS and CDR2 YFSETQ. The CDR3 has 15 residues. J lost 8 bases, V lost 4 bases, and 9 bases had no gene match. CDR3 in DNA: TGCGCCAGCAGCCCGGAGGGACAGGGGGCACTGGGCTACACCTTC. Encoded protein: CASSPEGQGALGYTF.